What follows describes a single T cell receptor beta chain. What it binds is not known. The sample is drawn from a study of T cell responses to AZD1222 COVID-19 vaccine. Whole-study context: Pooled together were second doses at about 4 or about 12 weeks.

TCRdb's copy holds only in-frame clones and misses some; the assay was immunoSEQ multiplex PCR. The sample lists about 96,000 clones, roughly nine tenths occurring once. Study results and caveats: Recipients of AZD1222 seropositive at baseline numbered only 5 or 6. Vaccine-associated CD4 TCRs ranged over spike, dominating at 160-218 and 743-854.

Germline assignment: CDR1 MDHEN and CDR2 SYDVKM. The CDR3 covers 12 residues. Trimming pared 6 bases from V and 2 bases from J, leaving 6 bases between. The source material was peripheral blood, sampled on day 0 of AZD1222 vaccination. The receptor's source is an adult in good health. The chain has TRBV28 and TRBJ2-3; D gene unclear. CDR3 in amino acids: CASSLTTDTQYF. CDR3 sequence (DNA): TGTGCCAGCAGCCTCACCACAGATACGCAGTATTTT.